The 20 T cell receptor beta chains listed next were all sequenced from one sample in a study of T cell responses to AZD1222 COVID-19 vaccine. Some clones are missing from TCRdb's copy, which holds only in-frame ones; the method was immunoSEQ multiplex PCR. Altogether 100,000 or so clones are present, approximately 89% being singletons, with the ten largest covering roughly 10%. The sequencing used peripheral blood, collected 28 days after the second AZD1222 dose. These receptors originate from an adult who received the AZD1222 COVID-19 vaccine.

The gene calls are TRBV9 and TRBJ2-1; TRBD2 is a possible D gene (5 bases). This CDR3 is built from 16 residues. Germline lookup yields CDR1 SGDLS and CDR2 YYNGEE. The V gene lost 3 bases and the J gene lost 0 bases, with 13 bases spanning the gap. The CDR3 DNA reads TGTGCCAGCAGCGGGGCGAGCGGAAGCTCCTACAATGAGCAGTTCTTC. Amino acids: CASSGASGSSYNEQFF.

V and J are TRBV4-3 and TRBJ1-4, with TRBD1 as a possible D gene (5 bases). The CDR3 has 13 residues. V lost 0 bases to trimming and J lost 15 bases, with 14 bases between them. Germline loops: CDR1 LGHNA, CDR2 YSLEER. This CDR3 reads CASSQEDGGRMFF. CDR3 coding DNA: TGCGCCAGCAGCCAAGAGGACGGGGGGAGGATGTTTTTT.

The chain carries TRBV2 and TRBJ1-5, with TRBD1 identical over 11 bases. CDR1 is SNHLY, CDR2 FYNNEI, per germline. The J segment lost 0 bases and the V segment lost 8 bases, leaving 6 bases of the junction unmatched. The CDR3 extends over 16 amino acids. DNA for the CDR3: TGTGCCAGCGCCGGGACAGGGGGTTATAGCAATCAGCCCCAGCATTTT. Translated, it gives CASAGTGGYSNQPQHF. Filled out from reference TRBV2 and TRBJ1-5, the complete variable domain reads EPEVTQTPSHQVTQMGQEVILRCVPISNHLYFYWYRQILGQKVEFLVSFYNNEISEKSEIFDDQFSVERPDGSNFTLKIRSTKLEDSAMYFCASAGTGGYSNQPQHFGDGTRLSIL.

This chain links TRBV21-1 with TRBJ2-3; the D segment call TRBD2 is taken from the table without a DNA check. TRBV21-1 is recorded as a pseudogene. This CDR3 has 16 residues. CDR3: CASSFNLGGSPDTQYF. CDR3 DNA: TGTGCCAGCAGTTTTAATCTGGGAGGGTCTCCAGATACGCAGTATTTT.

The J gene is TRBJ1-2, the V gene TRBV6-2 or TRBV6-3; TRBD1 matches 7 bases. Germline values: CDR1 MNHEY, CDR2 SVGEGT. The V gene end was trimmed by 0 bases and the J gene end by 0 bases; junction bases not matched to a gene: 4. The CDR3 spans 16 residues. The CDR3 is CASSYSRQGSNYGYTF. In nucleotides, the CDR3 is TGTGCCAGCAGTTACTCTCGACAGGGATCTAACTATGGCTACACCTTC.

The chain carries TRBV18 and TRBJ2-5, with 7 bases fitting TRBD1. The CDR3 extends over 15 amino acids. CDR1 and CDR2 from the germline V gene are KGHSH and LQKENI. J lost 2 bases, V lost 0 bases, and 3 bases had no gene match. The DNA for the CDR3 is TGTGCCAGCTCACCACCGAGCAGGGGGCAAGAGACCCAGTACTTC. This encodes CASSPPSRGQETQYF.

For the CDR3, the DNA is TGTGCCAGCAGTTTAACAGGGTACACTGAAGCTTTCTTT. Its protein product is CASSLTGYTEAFF. This rearrangement joins TRBV12-3 or TRBV12-4 to TRBJ1-1; TRBD1 is a possible D gene (6 bases). V lost 2 bases to trimming and J lost 3 bases, with 7 bases between them. The length of the CDR3 is 13 residues.

The J gene is TRBJ1-1, the V gene TRBV27, with D possibly being TRBD1 (5 bases). The CDR3 is made up of 15 amino acids. Trimming pared 4 bases from V and 1 base from J, leaving 13 bases between. Germline V gene lookup returns CDR1 MNHEY and CDR2 SMNVEV (reference sequence). CDR3 sequence: CASSSEQTANTEAFF. The CDR3 DNA is TGTGCCAGCAGTTCCGAGCAGACAGCGAACACTGAAGCTTTCTTT.

The V gene is TRBV14, the J gene TRBJ2-2; the D call may be TRBD1 or TRBD2 (5 bases each). The CDR3 covers 18 residues. Looked up from germline, CDR1 is SGHDN and CDR2 is FVKESK. Trimming removed 0 bases at V and 5 bases at J, with 19 bases between. The CDR3 loop is CASSQDILGVLRTGELFF. For the CDR3, the DNA is TGTGCCAGCAGCCAAGATATCCTGGGGGTCCTTAGGACCGGGGAGCTGTTTTTT.

The chain employs TRBV9 and TRBJ2-1; D uncertain. The V and J ends lost 4 bases and 6 bases respectively, with 11 bases between them. Germline lookup yields CDR1 SGDLS and CDR2 YYNGEE. This CDR3 has 13 amino acids. CDR3 in amino acids: CASSPYGFNEQFF. The DNA of the CDR3 is TGTGCCAGCAGCCCCTACGGTTTCAATGAGCAGTTCTTC. Complete variable domain (other parts from reference TRBV9 and TRBJ2-1): DSGVTQTPKHLITATGQRVTLRCSPRSGDLSVYWYQQSLDQGLQFLIQYYNGEERAKGNILERFSAQQFPDLHSELNLSSLELGDSALYFCASSPYGFNEQFFGPGTRLTVL.

V gene TRBV3-1 (or the pseudogene TRBV3-2) combines with J gene TRBJ2-5, with TRBD1 matching over 7 bases. This CDR3 has 16 amino acids. Germline CDR1 and CDR2: LGHDT and YNNKEL (reference sequence). V trimming: 1 base; J trimming: 4 bases; junction bases outside the gene matches: 9. CDR3 bases: TGTGCCAGCAGCCAAGTCAGAGGGGGCCAAGGAGAGACCCAGTACTTC. Translating it yields CASSQVRGGQGETQYF.

The chain uses TRBV28 and TRBJ2-7; TRBD2 agrees at 7 bases. CDR1 and CDR2 (germline): MDHEN, SYDVKM. Trimming removed 3 bases from V and 3 bases from J; junction bases left unmatched: 2. The CDR3 totals 13 residues. CDR3 sequence: CASSLRTSYEQYF. The CDR3 DNA sequence: TGTGCCAGCAGTTTGCGGACTAGCTACGAGCAGTACTTC.

In nucleotides, the CDR3 is TGTGCCAGCAGCCAGGGACCTGAGCGGGAGACCCAGTACTTC. Its protein product is CASSQGPERETQYF. The rearrangement links TRBV5-4 to TRBJ2-5; D possibly uses TRBD1 or TRBD2 (5 bases each). This CDR3 is built from 14 residues. Looked up from germline, CDR1 is SGHNT and CDR2 is YYREEE (reference sequence). Trimming stripped 4 bases from V and 5 bases from J, with 15 bases between.

CDR3 DNA sequence: TGTGCCAGCAGCTTCGGACACAGCTCCTATAATTCACCCCTCCACTTT. It translates to CASSFGHSSYNSPLHF. J is TRBJ1-6 and V is TRBV6-2 or TRBV6-3; D perhaps matches TRBD1 (5 bases). Germline V gene data show CDR1 as MNHEY and CDR2 as SVGEGT. Trimming stripped 6 bases from V and 0 bases from J, with 12 bases between. The CDR3 runs 16 residues.

The chain uses TRBV29-1 and TRBJ2-1; 9 bases fit TRBD1. The CDR3 runs 14 residues. Germline CDR1 SQVTM, CDR2 ANQGSEA. Trimming removed 7 bases from V and 3 bases from J; junction bases left unmatched: 7. Written as DNA, the CDR3 is TGCAGCGCGTTAGGGACAGGGCTCTACAATGAGCAGTTCTTC. This codes for CSALGTGLYNEQFF.

This rearrangement joins TRBV7-6 to TRBJ2-2; 10 bases fit TRBD2. The CDR3 is 16 amino acids. The V gene end was trimmed by 2 bases and the J gene end by 3 bases; junction bases not matched to a gene: 3. Germline V CDR1 and CDR2: SGHVS, FNYEAQ. Written as DNA, the CDR3 is TGTGCCAGCAGCTTAACTAGCGGGATAGACACCGGGGAGCTGTTTTTT. This codes for CASSLTSGIDTGELFF. Filled out from reference TRBV7-6 and TRBJ2-2, the complete variable domain reads GAGVSQSPRYKVTKRGQDVALRCDPISGHVSLYWYRQALGQGPEFLTYFNYEAQQDKSGLPNDRFSAERPEGSISTLTIQRTEQRDSAMYRCASSLTSGIDTGELFFGEGSRLTVL.

This clone was seen once. The chain links TRBV30 to TRBJ2-7, with TRBD2 as a possible D gene (6 bases). CDR1 is GTSNPN and CDR2 is SVGIG in the germline V gene (reference sequence). The length of the CDR3 is 12 residues. V was shortened by 7 bases and J by 3 bases, with 13 bases between the two germline ends. As DNA, the CDR3 is TGTGCCTACGGGACTTTCGACTACGAGCAGTACTTC. It yields the protein CAYGTFDYEQYF.

The genes are TRBV5-1 and TRBJ1-2; possibly TRBD1 for D (6 bases). The CDR3 is 15 residues long. Trimming shortened V by 4 bases and J by 8 bases, and 21 bases separated the two germline ends. CDR1 and CDR2 (germline): SGHRS, YFSETQ. CDR3 region: CASSIRPQGSHGYTF. Written as DNA, the CDR3 is TGCGCCAGCAGCATTCGTCCCCAGGGGTCCCACGGCTACACCTTC.

On this clone: At one end the junction does not follow the germline gene, possibly because of a read error. This rearrangement joins TRBV11-2 to TRBJ1-1, with 7 nucleotides matching TRBD1. Germline CDR1 is SGHAT and CDR2 is FQNNGV. The CDR3 is 19 amino acids. This CDR3 is CASSSLTGWNFGKNAEAFF. The CDR3 region has the DNA TGTGCCAGCAGCTCCTTGACAGGGTGGAACTTCGGGAAGAACGCTGAAGCTTTCTTT.

The V and J genes are TRBV19 and TRBJ1-2; D gene ambiguous. V shed 2 bases and J shed 2 bases, with 12 bases lying between them. CDR1 is LNHDA, CDR2 SQIVND, per germline (reference sequence). The CDR3 consists of 15 residues. This chain's CDR3 is CASSIFAVPNYGYTF. DNA of the CDR3: TGTGCCAGTAGTATATTTGCCGTTCCCAACTATGGCTACACCTTC.